The 18 T cell receptor beta chains below all came from one sample that was sequenced in a study of T cells in Graves' hyperthyroidism and ophthalmopathy. The TCR beta CDR3 regions underwent amplification using RNA transcripts as the source. A first-round RT-PCR of the TCR CDR3 used the HTBI primer set. TCRdb independently ran MiXCR on the multiplex PCR reads; one entry per CDR3 protein. The sample has over 300,000 distinct CDR3 sequences, roughly 15% seen once. The specimen sequenced was blood. The receptors originated from a woman in her thirties or forties with Graves' ophthalmopathy.

The sample holds many counts of this clonotype. This sequence joins TRBV7-2 and TRBJ2-7; D possibly corresponds to TRBD2 (5 bases). V lost 1 base, J lost 4 bases, and 17 bases lay in between. Germline lookup yields CDR1 SGHTA and CDR2 FQGNSA. The CDR3 spans 16 residues. CDR3 sequence: CASSLVGGNPLYEQYF. CDR3 DNA sequence: TGTGCCAGCAGCTTAGTAGGAGGCAATCCACTTTACGAGCAGTACTTC. Complete variable domain (other parts from reference TRBV7-2 and TRBJ2-7): GAGVSQSPSNKVTEKGKDVELRCDPISGHTALYWYRQSLGQGLEFLIYFQGNSAPDKSGLPSDRFSAERTGGSVSTLTIQRTQQEDSAVYLCASSLVGGNPLYEQYFGPGTRLTVT.

This clonotype came up many times. The V gene is TRBV28, the J gene TRBJ1-5, with 7 bases matching TRBD1. Unmatched junction bases numbered 15, after V lost 6 bases and J lost 7 bases. The CDR3 sequence is 16 residues long. From germline, CDR1 is MDHEN and CDR2 SYDVKM. In nucleotides, the CDR3 is TGTGCCAGCAGGGGCCCCCCCCGACAGGGATGGCAGCCCCAGCATTTT. Protein: CASRGPPRQGWQPQHF.

The V call is TRBV24-1, the J call TRBJ1-2; D ambiguous. The germline gives CDR1 KGHDR, CDR2 SFDVKD. V was shortened by 0 bases and J by 8 bases, with 6 bases between the two germline ends. The CDR3 has 12 residues. The CDR3 loop reads CATSDLLTGYTF. The CDR3 DNA is TGTGCCACCAGTGATTTGTTGACGGGCTACACCTTC.

This clonotype was counted many times. The CDR3 reads CASSSNAMRTYNEQFF. Written as DNA, the CDR3 is TGTGCCAGCAGTTCGAACGCCATGAGGACGTACAATGAGCAGTTCTTC. The chain combines TRBV28 with TRBJ2-1, with D unclear. Trimming stripped 4 bases from V and 4 bases from J, with 17 bases between. This CDR3 is built from 16 residues. Per germline, CDR1 MDHEN and CDR2 SYDVKM.

This clonotype was recorded a few times. The chain links TRBV20-1 to TRBJ2-1; D is uncertain. The CDR3 loop spans 17 amino acids. The germline CDR1 and CDR2 sequences are DFQATT and SNEGSKA (reference sequence). V lost 0 bases and J lost 1, with 16 bases in between. This CDR3 is CSARDRELLGSYNEQFF. The CDR3 bases are TGCAGTGCTAGAGATCGAGAACTCCTGGGGTCCTACAATGAGCAGTTCTTC.

This clonotype was seen ten or more times. The chain carries TRBV7-9 and TRBJ2-2, with 7 bases matching TRBD2. The CDR3 covers 16 residues. Germline V gives CDR1 SEHNR, CDR2 FQNEAQ (reference sequence). The junction had 13 bases not matched to a gene; V was cut back by 8 bases and J by 4 bases. The CDR3 DNA reads as TGTGCCAGCTACCAGGGAGGGATCGCATTCACCGGGGAGCTGTTTTTT. As protein: CASYQGGIAFTGELFF.

This clonotype showed up many times. V gene TRBV6-2 or TRBV6-3 combines with J gene TRBJ2-2; a possible D gene is TRBD2 (6 bases). Germline CDR1 and CDR2: MNHEY and SVGEGT. This CDR3 comprises 13 residues. V was cut by 1 base and J by 6 bases, with 6 bases left in between. The CDR3 protein is CASSYWRAGELFF. The CDR3 bases are TGTGCCAGCAGTTACTGGAGGGCCGGGGAGCTGTTTTTT.

The rearrangement uses TRBV5-1 and TRBJ2-7, with D maybe TRBD1 (6 bases). The CDR3 extends over 15 amino acids. CDR1 and CDR2 from the germline V gene are SGHRS and YFSETQ. Trimming cost V 4 bases and J 2 bases, with 16 bases left between them. The chain's CDR3 is CASSTQGATAYEQYF. The CDR3 DNA sequence: TGCGCCAGCAGCACACAGGGCGCCACGGCCTACGAGCAGTACTTC.

For the CDR3, the DNA is TGTGCCAGCAGCTGGACTCCGGGACAGGACCAAGAGACCCAGTACTTC. Its translation: CASSWTPGQDQETQYF. The chain uses TRBV7-9 and TRBJ2-5, with TRBD1 matching 8 bases. Trimming cost V 4 bases and J 0 bases; bases outside gene matches: 7. Germline lookup yields CDR1 SEHNR and CDR2 FQNEAQ (reference sequence). This CDR3 is built from 16 residues.

This clonotype appeared many times. The V call is TRBV6-5, the J call TRBJ2-7, with 7 bases identical to TRBD1. Per germline, CDR1 MNHEY and CDR2 SVGAGI. The CDR3 sequence is 16 residues long. The V and J ends lost 8 bases and 2 bases, in that order; junction bases with no gene match: 15. DNA of the CDR3: TGTGCCAGCTCGGTTACCCCGACAGGGATTCCCTACGAGCAGTACTTC. Its translation: CASSVTPTGIPYEQYF.

Turning to this clonotype: One end of the junction is discordant with germline, which a read error may explain. V usage is TRBV20-1 and J usage is TRBJ2-7, with 10 bases matching TRBD2. The germline V gene has CDR1 DFQATT and CDR2 SNEGSKA (reference sequence). The CDR3 has 15 amino acids. CDR3 protein: CGATLPLAGDYEQYF. The DNA for the CDR3 is TGCGGTGCTACATTACCCCTAGCGGGGGACTACGAGCAGTACTTC.

This clonotype came up many times. V is TRBV18 and J is TRBJ1-2; D is uncertain. Germline CDR1 KGHSH, CDR2 LQKENI. The CDR3 spans 11 residues. V was shortened by 3 bases and J by 3 bases, with 2 bases between the two germline ends. The CDR3 reads CASSPDYGYTF. The CDR3 bases are TGTGCCAGCTCACCGGACTATGGCTACACCTTC.

Worth noting for this clonotype: The junction departs from the called germline gene at one end, perhaps through a read error. CDR3: CASSLSAGLNTEALF. CDR3 DNA: TGTGCCAGCAGTTTATCAGCTGGCCTGAACACTGAAGCTCTCTTT. The V call is TRBV27, the J call TRBJ1-1; D not resolved. CDR3 size: 15 residues. Germline lookup yields CDR1 MNHEY and CDR2 SMNVEV (reference sequence).

This clonotype has more than one count but fewer than ten. The genes are TRBV5-4 and TRBJ2-2; D gene ambiguous. The CDR3 has 14 residues. V was clipped by 0 bases and J by 6 bases, with 9 bases between them. CDR1 SGHNT and CDR2 YYREEE come from the germline V gene (reference sequence). The CDR3 reads CASSLVDRAGELFF. The DNA for the CDR3 is TGTGCCAGCAGCTTGGTTGATCGAGCCGGGGAGCTGTTTTTT.

This clonotype was seen many times. V gene TRBV27 combines with J gene TRBJ1-5; possible D gene TRBD1, 6 bases. The CDR3 extends over 15 amino acids. V was cut by 5 bases and J by 3 bases, with 14 bases left in between. Germline assignment: CDR1 MNHEY and CDR2 SMNVEV (reference sequence). The CDR3, as DNA: TGTGCCAGCAGTAGTCTAGGACAGTACAATCAGCCCCAGCATTTT. It encodes CASSSLGQYNQPQHF.

J is TRBJ2-3 and V is TRBV30, with TRBD1 matching over 7 bases. The V gene's germline CDR1 is GTSNPN and CDR2 SVGIG (reference sequence). Trimming removed 3 bases from V and 2 bases from J; junction bases left unmatched: 8. The CDR3 length is 15 residues. The CDR3 sequence: CAWRTRQGVTDTQYF. Written as DNA, the CDR3 is TGTGCCTGGAGGACAAGACAGGGCGTCACAGATACGCAGTATTTT.

On this clonotype: Possible read error: a much larger clone is one base away. Likely a read error: the CDR3 ends without its conserved phenylalanine or tryptophan. The CDR3 region is CASSPHRGTDTQYL. The DNA of the CDR3 is TGTGCCAGCAGCCCCCATCGAGGTACAGATACGCAGTATCTT. This chain joins TRBV7-2 and TRBJ2-3; D uncertain. Trimming left V 5 bases short and J 3 bases short, with 12 bases between. The CDR3 is made up of 14 amino acids. From germline, CDR1 is SGHTA and CDR2 FQGNSA.

This clonotype occurred many times. The chain combines TRBV12-3 or TRBV12-4 with TRBJ2-5, with D perhaps TRBD1 or TRBD2 (5 bases each). This CDR3 region has 14 residues. V was pared by 5 bases and J by 2 bases, with 12 bases between. In DNA, the CDR3 is TGTGCCAGCAGTCGGGGCATAGGGCAAGAGACCCAGTACTTC. Encoded protein: CASSRGIGQETQYF.